The next 13 T cell receptor beta chains were all read from a single sample in a study of metastatic and nonmetastatic thyroid tumors (dated by TCRdb to the early 2020s). Before undergoing thyroid surgery, none of the patients had been given any kind of treatment. The library was made by PCR. Sequenced using an Illumina HiSeq 4000. TCRdb's own reprocessing of the public reads used fastp at Q25 and MiXCR and kept productive beta chains. Counted in this sample were approximately 74,000 clones; 12% to 15% of them appeared once. The ten largest clones take up approximately 7% of the sample. The sequencing sample was made of blood. The receptors were sampled from a male donor with papillary thyroid cancer or a benign thyroid nodule (not recorded which). Some clones in this sample may be carry-over from other donors' samples.

This clone was recorded at least ten times. This chain uses TRBV5-1 with TRBJ1-1, with unresolved D. CDR3 length equals 13 residues. V was cut by 4 bases and J by 7 bases, with 14 bases left in between. Per the germline V gene, CDR1 is SGHRS and CDR2 is YFSETQ. The CDR3 bases are TGCGCCAGCAGCCCGCCGGACCGCTATGAAGCTTTCTTT. Translation: CASSPPDRYEAFF.

This clone showed up many times. The rearrangement joins TRBV4-3 to TRBJ2-7; TRBD1 matches 11 bases. Trimming cost V 4 bases and J 0 bases; bases outside gene matches: 2. Per the germline V gene, CDR1 is LGHNA and CDR2 is YSLEER. The CDR3 extends over 15 amino acids. The CDR3, as DNA: TGCGCCAGCAGCCTGGACAGGGGGCACTCCTACGAGCAGTACTTC. Translated, it gives CASSLDRGHSYEQYF.

The table lists this clone with many counts. The chain's CDR3 is CASSLGGQDNQPQHF. CDR3 coding DNA: TGCGCCAGCAGCTTGGGGGGGCAGGACAATCAGCCCCAGCATTTT. The chain joins TRBV5-1 to TRBJ1-5, with D possibly TRBD1 on 6 matching bases. This CDR3 has 15 amino acids. Germline V gene data show CDR1 as SGHRS and CDR2 as YFSETQ. Trimming left V 0 bases short and J 3 bases short, with 10 bases between. Full variable domain (missing parts from reference TRBV5-1 and TRBJ1-5): KAGVTQTPRYLIKTRGQQVTLSCSPISGHRSVSWYQQTPGQGLQFLFEYFSETQRNKGNFPGRFSGRQFSNSRSEMNVSTLELGDSALYLCASSLGGQDNQPQHFGDGTRLSIL.

This clone was observed at least ten times. This rearrangement joins TRBV28 to TRBJ2-1; TRBD1 matches 7 bases. The CDR3 loop spans 16 amino acids. Unmatched junction bases numbered 14, after V lost 6 bases and J lost 6 bases. Germline V gene sequence: CDR1 MDHEN, CDR2 SYDVKM. The CDR3 reads CASRQPGTDLRNEQFF. Here the CDR3 DNA reads TGTGCCAGCAGGCAACCCGGGACAGACCTGCGCAATGAGCAGTTCTTC. Supplemented by reference TRBV28 and TRBJ2-1, the full variable domain reads DVKVTQSSRYLVKRTGEKVFLECVQDMDHENMFWYRQDPGLGLRLIYFSYDVKMKEKGDIPEGYSVSREKKERFSLILESASTNQTSMYLCASRQPGTDLRNEQFFGPGTRLTVL.

The chain joins TRBV7-2 to TRBJ1-5, with 10 bases lining up with TRBD1. The V segment lost 4 bases and the J segment 6 bases; nucleotides outside the gene matches: 6. Germline values: CDR1 SGHTA, CDR2 FQGNSA. This CDR3 comprises 15 residues. The CDR3 reads CASSSRTGGVQPQHF. The DNA of the CDR3 is TGTGCCAGCAGCTCAAGGACAGGGGGAGTTCAGCCCCAGCATTTT.

This clone was observed many times. This chain uses TRBV6-1 with TRBJ2-1; possible D gene TRBD2, 6 bases. The germline V and J ends were trimmed by 5 bases and 4 bases, with 12 bases remaining between them. The germline V gene encodes CDR1 MNHNS and CDR2 SASEGT. This CDR3 has 14 amino acids. CDR3 nucleotide sequence: TGTGCCAGCAGTTTTGAGCGGGCTTACAATGAGCAGTTCTTC. Translation gives CASSFERAYNEQFF.

This clone appeared many times. The CDR3 loop is CASSFGTSEGNEQFF. CDR3 bases: TGTGCCAGTAGTTTTGGGACTAGCGAAGGCAATGAGCAGTTCTTC. This rearrangement joins TRBV19 to TRBJ2-1; 10 nucleotides line up with TRBD2. The length of the CDR3 is 15 residues. With V trimmed by 5 bases and J by 6 bases, 7 bases remained unmatched. The germline V gene has CDR1 LNHDA and CDR2 SQIVND (reference sequence).

A few counts support this clone. This may arise from a read error, as a much more abundant clone is one base away. The same CDR3 is also encoded by other DNA sequences in this sample. V gene TRBV7-8 combines with J gene TRBJ2-3; D gene ambiguous. The germline CDR1 and CDR2 sequences are SGHVS and FQNEAQ. The CDR3 is made up of 12 amino acids. Trimming shortened V by 5 bases and J by 6 bases, and 9 bases separated the two germline ends. DNA of the CDR3: TGTGCCAGCAGCGCAGAAAGGGATACGCAGTATTTT. Protein sequence: CASSAERDTQYF.

This clone has just a few counts. The chain carries TRBV28 and TRBJ2-1, with D tentatively TRBD2 (6 bases). Germline-derived CDR1 and CDR2 are MDHEN and SYDVKM. Trimming took 7 bases from V and 0 from J, leaving 16 bases between them. The CDR3 has 16 residues. The CDR3, as DNA: TGTGCCAGCACCGTCGGAGGGCTTAGCTCCTACAATGAGCAGTTCTTC. Its protein product is CASTVGGLSSYNEQFF.

The genes are TRBV20-1 and TRBJ2-6; 7 bases are shared with TRBD2. Per germline, CDR1 DFQATT and CDR2 SNEGSKA (reference sequence). Trimming at V came to 6 bases and at J to 0 bases, leaving 17 bases not matched to a gene. The CDR3 consists of 19 residues. CDR3 coding DNA: TGCAGTGCCGGTAGGACGGCTTTCGGGGGGTACTCTGGGGCCAACGTCCTGACTTTC. Translation gives CSAGRTAFGGYSGANVLTF.

This clone has ten or more counts. This chain connects TRBV30 to TRBJ1-6, with 9 bases identical to TRBD1. The germline CDR1 and CDR2 sequences are GTSNPN and SVGIG (reference sequence). The CDR3 is made up of 18 amino acids. V dropped 2 bases and J dropped 1; count of bases not matched to a gene: 9. This CDR3 reads CAWSHTQGAPSYNSPLHF. The DNA of the CDR3 is TGTGCCTGGAGTCATACACAGGGGGCGCCATCCTATAATTCACCCCTCCACTTT. Variable domain in full (rest from reference TRBV30 and TRBJ1-6): SQTIHQWPATLVQPVGSPLSLECTVEGTSNPNLYWYRQAAGRGLQLLFYSVGIGQISSEVPQNLSASRPQDRQFILSSKKLLLSDSGFYLCAWSHTQGAPSYNSPLHFGNGTRLTVT.

This clone was seen repeatedly, ten times or more. The same CDR3 arises from other DNA sequences in this sample as well. The chain has TRBV9 and TRBJ2-5; 11 bases agree with TRBD1. Germline V lookup: CDR1 SGDLS, CDR2 YYNGEE. CDR3 length equals 16 residues. V shed 1 base, J shed 5 bases, and the junction held 7 bases outside the gene matches. The CDR3: CASSVSGQGAGETQYF. CDR3 nucleotides: TGTGCCAGCAGCGTATCTGGACAGGGGGCCGGGGAGACCCAGTACTTC.

This clone occurred a few times. The chain combines TRBV19 with TRBJ1-5; D not certain. In germline, CDR1 is LNHDA, CDR2 SQIVND (reference sequence). CDR3 length: 12 amino acids. Trimming removed 5 bases at V and 2 bases at J, with 4 bases between. For the CDR3, the DNA is TGTGCCAGTAGTCAGGGCAATCAGCCCCAGCATTTT. Translated, it gives CASSQGNQPQHF. Looking up the rest from reference TRBV19 and TRBJ1-5 gives the full variable domain: DGGITQSPKYLFRKEGQNVTLSCEQNLNHDAMYWYRQDPGQGLRLIYYSQIVNDFQKGDIAEGYSVSREKKESFPLTVTSAQKNPTAFYLCASSQGNQPQHFGDGTRLSIL.